This T cell receptor (beta chain) was recovered during a study of shared clonotypes between healthy human individuals. Study-level findings and limits: The authors expected sequencing depth to affect clonotype sharing among donors. When naive CD4 clonotypes were compared across a few donors, about 4.9% were shared.

CDR1 and CDR2 (germline): LGHNA, YSLEER. The length of the CDR3 is 12 residues. V dropped 0 bases and J dropped 6 bases, with 3 bases sitting between them. Clones were sequenced by immunoSEQ multiplex PCR, and TCRdb holds only the in-frame ones, with some missing. The profile covers about 2 million clones, with about 95% appearing a single time and around 0.13% taken by the ten largest. Comments on this clone: Its specificity is unknown. A much larger clone differs by one base, so this may be a read error. Other DNA sequences in the same sample also yield this CDR3.

Every one of the donors was a Caucasian adult that lived in Nashville, Tennessee. The chain has TRBV4-3 and TRBJ2-1; the D is unclear. This TCR was sampled from a man aged 18-30 years in good health. Sequenced input: naive CD4+ T cells sorted from blood. The subset denotes: CD45RA+ positively selected. The CDR3 loop is CASSQEGNEQFF. For the CDR3, the DNA is TGCGCCAGCAGCCAAGAGGGCAATGAGCAGTTCTTC.